The rows below give T cell receptor beta chains drawn from one sample of a study of T cell responses to AZD1222 COVID-19 vaccine. Data came from immunoSEQ multiplex PCR; TCRdb stores just in-frame clones and leaves some out. The sample has more than 95,000 clones, approximately 88% seen once. Sample: peripheral blood, taken on day 0 of AZD1222 vaccination. The receptor set was obtained from an adult in good health. CDR3s include the opening cysteine and the closing phenylalanine or tryptophan. Fields, in order: clone size, V gene, J gene, D gene, CDR3 protein, CDR3 DNA. D genes are given only for firm matches. Rows may omit the clone size; those that give it use once, few, many or a size class.

abundance: -
v_gene: TRBV4-1
j_gene: TRBJ2-5
d_gene: -
CDR3aa: CASSQLGSGETQYF
CDR3nt: TGCGCCAGCAGCCAATTGGGATCCGGCGAGACCCAGTACTTC

abundance: -
v_gene: TRBV30
j_gene: TRBJ1-1
d_gene: -
CDR3aa: CAWSSQESVVYTEAFF
CDR3nt: TGTGCCTGGAGTAGTCAGGAAAGCGTGGTGTACACTGAAGCTTTCTTT

abundance: -
v_gene: TRBV18
j_gene: TRBJ1-4
d_gene: -
CDR3aa: CASSHSETEEKLFF
CDR3nt: TGTGCCAGCTCACACTCAGAGACGGAGGAAAAACTGTTTTTT

abundance: few
v_gene: TRBV5-6
j_gene: TRBJ2-2
d_gene: TRBD1
CDR3aa: CASSLHRDRDPGELFF
CDR3nt: TGTGCCAGCAGCCTGCACCGGGACAGGGACCCCGGGGAGCTGTTTTTT

abundance: -
v_gene: TRBV6-5
j_gene: TRBJ1-4
d_gene: -
CDR3aa: CASSYVSSTTNEKLFF
CDR3nt: TGTGCCAGCAGTTACGTTTCATCAACAACTAATGAAAAACTGTTTTTT

abundance: -
v_gene: TRBV9
j_gene: TRBJ1-4
d_gene: TRBD1
CDR3aa: CASSVGTGLLSEKLFF
CDR3nt: TGTGCCAGCAGCGTCGGGACAGGCCTTCTATCGGAAAAACTGTTTTTT

abundance: -
v_gene: TRBV30
j_gene: TRBJ2-3
d_gene: -
CDR3aa: CAWTGVTDTQYF
CDR3nt: TGTGCCTGGACAGGAGTCACAGATACGCAGTATTTT

abundance: -
v_gene: TRBV5-1
j_gene: TRBJ1-1
d_gene: -
CDR3aa: CASSLGRGGNTEAFF
CDR3nt: TGCGCCAGCAGCTTGGGCCGGGGAGGAAACACTGAAGCTTTCTTT

abundance: -
v_gene: TRBV25-1
j_gene: TRBJ2-1
d_gene: TRBD2
CDR3aa: CASSDPGTSGVGNEQFF
CDR3nt: TGTGCCAGCAGTGACCCCGGGACTAGCGGGGTTGGCAATGAGCAGTTCTTC

abundance: -
v_gene: TRBV7-3
j_gene: TRBJ1-6
d_gene: -
CDR3aa: CASSRDGSGSPLHF
CDR3nt: TGTGCCAGCAGCCGTGACGGTTCCGGTTCACCCCTCCACTTT

abundance: once
v_gene: TRBV5-6
j_gene: TRBJ1-6
d_gene: -
CDR3aa: CASSLDWGLGSPLHF
CDR3nt: TGTGCCAGCAGCTTGGATTGGGGGCTGGGCTCACCCCTCCACTTT

abundance: -
v_gene: TRBV10-3
j_gene: TRBJ2-1
d_gene: -
CDR3aa: CAISLRDLPSYNEQFF
CDR3nt: TGTGCCATCAGTCTGAGGGACCTCCCCTCCTACAATGAGCAGTTCTTC